This TCR beta chain was recovered during a study of blood T cell repertoires in COVID-19 (TCRdb year 2020). At the level of the whole study: Samples covering the acute and convalescent phases of COVID-19 were provided by collaborators in the United States, Italy and Spain. The prospective study material was composed of cDNA or gDNA derived from T cells, B-cell-depleted T cells, or PBMCs. The dataset comprised deeply sampled blood TCRbeta repertoires from subjects exposed to, actively infected with, or recovered from COVID-19. A freely available public database, intended as a resource for researchers studying the immune response to SARS-CoV-2, is where the repertoires were released. The samples were drawn from the first 160 participants of the ongoing ImmuneRACE study and from 1,254 subjects provided by 6 global collaborators. A de-identified subject ID, COVID-19 status, age in years and sex were almost always included in the sample metadata. Where available, HLA class I and class II types were obtained from metadata supplied by the sample provider rather than from assay-based typing. What the study reported, not specific to this receptor: How much clinical and demographic metadata was included differed by source and by participant, and the metadata was provided uncurated.

The immunoSEQ Assay, a bias-controlled multiplex PCR, was used to amplify TCRbeta CDR3 regions from genomic DNA. Under the source paper's analysis protocol: The number of nucleated cells in each sample was estimated by amplification of reference gene primers within the assay. Sequence reads were collapsed and filtered to measure the absolute abundance of every unique TCRbeta CDR3 rearrangement. For each sample, productive Simpson clonality was calculated as the square root of Simpson's diversity index over productive rearrangements. What TCRdb holds here is the immuneACCESS table cut down to in-frame rearrangements. Part of the clones is not present; checked against another copy, under half of the missing clones reflect an unresolved V gene, and the others are unexplained. V, J and clone size are taken as reported in that table, and D and trimming were inferred from the DNA itself. This sample comprises approximately 220,000 clones, roughly four fifths of them detected only once. The top ten clones comprise 4.8% of the sample.

Comment on this clone: Its antigen has not been determined. There are no base qualities to consult, and no much larger clone falls within one base.

The germline V gene (reference sequence) specifies LNHDA as CDR1 and SQIVND as CDR2. From its cysteine to its phenylalanine, the CDR3 spans 15 amino acids. Solely the CDR3 DNA is kept, with 45 bases framed from the first base. V lost 3 bases and J lost 6 bases, and the count of bases not matched to a germline gene is 5. Participants in the prospective study were aged roughly 18 to 95 years, lived in 20 to 25 United States geographic areas, and enrolled through a virtual design. Cohort assignment in the prospective study relied on participant-reported clinical history from a screening survey and a study questionnaire. Exposed participants had been in contact with someone with a PCR-confirmed or clinician-diagnosed COVID-19 case within 2 weeks of study entry. Mobile phlebotomists in the prospective study collected whole blood, serum and a nasopharyngeal or oropharyngeal swab from every participant. Over an approximately 2-month period, participants in the prospective study had the option of providing additional blood draws and questionnaires. Blood samples from the prospective study were shipped frozen or at room temperature prior to DNA extraction.

This sequence uses TRBV19 and TRBJ2-3; TRBD2 agrees with 11 junctional bases. The sequenced material came from PBMCs or T cells enriched from blood (not recorded which). This receptor was taken from a woman aged 45 to 65 who had been exposed to COVID-19. The DNA sequence follows: TGTGCCAGTAGTATTAGCGGGGGGGTAACGGATACGCAGTATTTT. Its translation is CASSISGGVTDTQYF.